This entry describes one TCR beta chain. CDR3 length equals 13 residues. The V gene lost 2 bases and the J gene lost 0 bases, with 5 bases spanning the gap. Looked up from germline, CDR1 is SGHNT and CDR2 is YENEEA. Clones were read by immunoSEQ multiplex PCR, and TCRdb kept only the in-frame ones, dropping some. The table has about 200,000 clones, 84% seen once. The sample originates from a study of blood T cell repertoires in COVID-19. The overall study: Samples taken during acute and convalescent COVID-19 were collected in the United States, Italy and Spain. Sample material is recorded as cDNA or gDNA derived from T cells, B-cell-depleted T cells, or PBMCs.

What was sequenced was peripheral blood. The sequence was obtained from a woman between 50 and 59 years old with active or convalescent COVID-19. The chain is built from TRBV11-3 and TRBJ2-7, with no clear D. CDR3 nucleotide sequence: TGTGCCAGCAGCTTAACAGCCTCCTACGAGCAGTACTTC. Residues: CASSLTASYEQYF.